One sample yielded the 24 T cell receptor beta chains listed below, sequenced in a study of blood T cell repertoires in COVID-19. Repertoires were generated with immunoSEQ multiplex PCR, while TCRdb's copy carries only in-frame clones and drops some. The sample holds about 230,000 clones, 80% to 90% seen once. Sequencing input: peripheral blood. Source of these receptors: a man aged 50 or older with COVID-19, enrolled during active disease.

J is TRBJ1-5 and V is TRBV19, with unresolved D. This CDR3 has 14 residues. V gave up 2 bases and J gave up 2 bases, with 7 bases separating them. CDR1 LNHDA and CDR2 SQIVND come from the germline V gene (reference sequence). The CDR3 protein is CASSIRQGNQPQHF. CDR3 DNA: TGTGCCAGTAGTATACGACAAGGCAATCAGCCCCAGCATTTT. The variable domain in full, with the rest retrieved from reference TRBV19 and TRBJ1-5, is DGGITQSPKYLFRKEGQNVTLSCEQNLNHDAMYWYRQDPGQGLRLIYYSQIVNDFQKGDIAEGYSVSREKKESFPLTVTSAQKNPTAFYLCASSIRQGNQPQHFGDGTRLSIL.

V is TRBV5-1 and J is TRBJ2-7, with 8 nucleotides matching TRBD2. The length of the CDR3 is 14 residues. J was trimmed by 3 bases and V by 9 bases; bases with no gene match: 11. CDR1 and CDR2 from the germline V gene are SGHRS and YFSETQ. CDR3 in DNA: TGCGCCACCAAGCCGGGACTAGACTTCTACGAGCAGTACTTC. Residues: CATKPGLDFYEQYF.

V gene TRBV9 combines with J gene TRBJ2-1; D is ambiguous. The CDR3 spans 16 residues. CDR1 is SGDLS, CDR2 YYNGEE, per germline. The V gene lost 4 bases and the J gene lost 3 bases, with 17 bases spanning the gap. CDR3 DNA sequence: TGTGCCAGCAGCCCCCAAGACGAGCGAAACTACAATGAGCAGTTCTTC. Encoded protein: CASSPQDERNYNEQFF. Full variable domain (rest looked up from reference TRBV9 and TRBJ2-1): DSGVTQTPKHLITATGQRVTLRCSPRSGDLSVYWYQQSLDQGLQFLIQYYNGEERAKGNILERFSAQQFPDLHSELNLSSLELGDSALYFCASSPQDERNYNEQFFGPGTRLTVL.

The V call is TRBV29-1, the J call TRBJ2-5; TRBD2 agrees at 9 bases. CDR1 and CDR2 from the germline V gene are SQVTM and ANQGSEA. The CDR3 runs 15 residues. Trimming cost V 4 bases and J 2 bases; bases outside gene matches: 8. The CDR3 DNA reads TGCAGCGTTGTTAGGCGGGGGGGCCCGCAAGAGACCCAGTACTTC. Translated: CSVVRRGGPQETQYF.

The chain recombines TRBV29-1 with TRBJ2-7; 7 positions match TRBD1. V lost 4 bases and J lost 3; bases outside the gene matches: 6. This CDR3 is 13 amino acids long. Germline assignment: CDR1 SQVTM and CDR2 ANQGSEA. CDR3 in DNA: TGCAGCGTTGGAGTCAGGACAGGCTACGAGCAGTACTTC. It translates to CSVGVRTGYEQYF.

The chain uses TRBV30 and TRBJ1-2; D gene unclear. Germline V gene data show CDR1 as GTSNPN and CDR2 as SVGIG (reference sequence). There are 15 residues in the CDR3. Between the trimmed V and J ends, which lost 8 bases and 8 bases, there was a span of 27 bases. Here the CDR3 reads CATYRGRSTLRGYTF. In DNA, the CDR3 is TGTGCCACCTACCGCGGGCGGTCAACCCTGCGGGGCTACACCTTC.

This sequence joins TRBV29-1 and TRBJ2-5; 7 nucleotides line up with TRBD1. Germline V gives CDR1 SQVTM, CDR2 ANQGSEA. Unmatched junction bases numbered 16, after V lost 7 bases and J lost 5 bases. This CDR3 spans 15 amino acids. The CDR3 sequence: CSAGVGQSQQETQYF. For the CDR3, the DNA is TGCAGCGCCGGGGTGGGACAGAGTCAACAGGAGACCCAGTACTTC. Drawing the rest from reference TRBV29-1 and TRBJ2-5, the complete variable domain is SAVISQKPSRDICQRGTSLTIQCQVDSQVTMMFWYRQQPGQSLTLIATANQGSEATYESGFVIDKFPISRPNLTFSTLTVSNMSPEDSSIYLCSAGVGQSQQETQYFGPGTRLLVL.

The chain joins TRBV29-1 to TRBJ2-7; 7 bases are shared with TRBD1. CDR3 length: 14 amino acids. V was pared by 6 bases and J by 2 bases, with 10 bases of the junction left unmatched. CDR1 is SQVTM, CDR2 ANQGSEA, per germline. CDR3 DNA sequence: TGCAGCGTGCTTGGTCAGGGGGTTACCTACGAGCAGTACTTC. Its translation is CSVLGQGVTYEQYF.

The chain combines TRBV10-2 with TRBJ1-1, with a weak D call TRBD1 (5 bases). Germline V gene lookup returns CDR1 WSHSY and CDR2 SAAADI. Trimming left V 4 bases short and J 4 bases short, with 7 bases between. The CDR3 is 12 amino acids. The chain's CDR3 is CASSGGGTEAFF. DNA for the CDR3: TGCGCCAGCAGTGGGGGCGGCACTGAAGCTTTCTTT.

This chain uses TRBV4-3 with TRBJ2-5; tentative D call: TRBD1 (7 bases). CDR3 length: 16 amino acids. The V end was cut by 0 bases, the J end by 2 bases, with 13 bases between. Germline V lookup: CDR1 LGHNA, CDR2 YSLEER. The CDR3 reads CASSQDAGTAQETQYF. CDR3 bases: TGCGCCAGCAGCCAAGATGCGGGGACAGCACAAGAGACCCAGTACTTC.

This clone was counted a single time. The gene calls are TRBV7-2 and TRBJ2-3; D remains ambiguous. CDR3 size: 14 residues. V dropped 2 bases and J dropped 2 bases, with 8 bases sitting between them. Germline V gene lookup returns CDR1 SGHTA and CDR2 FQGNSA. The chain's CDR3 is CASSLSGFTDTQYF. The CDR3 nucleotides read TGTGCCAGCAGCTTATCCGGGTTCACAGATACGCAGTATTTT.

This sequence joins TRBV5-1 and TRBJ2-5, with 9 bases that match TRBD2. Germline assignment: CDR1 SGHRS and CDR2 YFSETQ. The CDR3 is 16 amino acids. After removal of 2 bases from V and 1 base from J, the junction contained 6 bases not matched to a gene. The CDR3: CASSFFLAGIQETQYF. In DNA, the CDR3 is TGCGCCAGCAGCTTTTTCCTAGCGGGAATCCAAGAGACCCAGTACTTC.

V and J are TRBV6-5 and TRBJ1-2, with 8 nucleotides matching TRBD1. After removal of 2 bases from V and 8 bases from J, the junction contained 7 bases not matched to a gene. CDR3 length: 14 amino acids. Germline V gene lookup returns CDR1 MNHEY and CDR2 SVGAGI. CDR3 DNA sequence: TGTGCCAGCAGTTACGGGAACAGGGGGATGGGCTACACCTTC. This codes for CASSYGNRGMGYTF.

The DNA for the CDR3 is TGTGCCAGCAGTTTTCTGGGGAGCGGGAATCAGCCCCAGCATTTT. Protein sequence: CASSFLGSGNQPQHF. The V call is TRBV27, the J call TRBJ1-5; D remains ambiguous. The CDR3 consists of 15 residues. CDR1 MNHEY and CDR2 SMNVEV come from the germline V gene (reference sequence). Between the trimmed V and J ends, which lost 3 bases and 4 bases, there was a span of 13 bases.

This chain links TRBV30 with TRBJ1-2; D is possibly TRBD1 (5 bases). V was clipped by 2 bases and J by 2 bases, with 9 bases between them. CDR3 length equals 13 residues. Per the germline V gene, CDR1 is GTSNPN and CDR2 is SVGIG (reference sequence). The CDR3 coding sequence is TGTGCCTGGAGTTTTCAGGGAAACTATGGCTACACCTTC. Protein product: CAWSFQGNYGYTF.

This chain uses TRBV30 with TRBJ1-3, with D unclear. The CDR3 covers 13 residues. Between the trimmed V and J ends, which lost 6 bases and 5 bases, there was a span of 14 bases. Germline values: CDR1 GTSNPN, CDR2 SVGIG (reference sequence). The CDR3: CACQVGSRNTIYF. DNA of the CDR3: TGTGCCTGCCAGGTCGGATCCCGAAACACCATATATTTT.

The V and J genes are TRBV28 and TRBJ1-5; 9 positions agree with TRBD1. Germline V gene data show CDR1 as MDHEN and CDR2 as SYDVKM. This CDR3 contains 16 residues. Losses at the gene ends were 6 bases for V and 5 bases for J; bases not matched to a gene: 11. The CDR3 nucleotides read TGTGCCAGCAGCTCGACAGGGGGGTTCCGGGATCAGCCCCAGCATTTT. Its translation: CASSSTGGFRDQPQHF. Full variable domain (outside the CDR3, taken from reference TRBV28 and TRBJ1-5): DVKVTQSSRYLVKRTGEKVFLECVQDMDHENMFWYRQDPGLGLRLIYFSYDVKMKEKGDIPEGYSVSREKKERFSLILESASTNQTSMYLCASSSTGGFRDQPQHFGDGTRLSIL.

CDR3 DNA: TGTGCCAGCAGTGGTACAGGGGGTCAAGGCGAGCAGTACTTC. Its translation is CASSGTGGQGEQYF. This rearrangement joins TRBV25-1 to TRBJ2-7; 8 nucleotides agree with TRBD1. V lost 4 bases and J lost 6; bases outside the gene matches: 8. Germline V gene sequence: CDR1 MGHDK, CDR2 SYGVNS. This CDR3 has 14 residues.

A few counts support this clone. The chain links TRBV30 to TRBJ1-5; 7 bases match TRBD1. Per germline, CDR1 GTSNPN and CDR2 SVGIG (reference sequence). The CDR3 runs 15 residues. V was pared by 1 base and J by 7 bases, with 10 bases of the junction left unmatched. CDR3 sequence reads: CAWSGRQGWGQPQHF. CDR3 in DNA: TGTGCCTGGAGTGGAAGACAGGGATGGGGGCAGCCCCAGCATTTT.

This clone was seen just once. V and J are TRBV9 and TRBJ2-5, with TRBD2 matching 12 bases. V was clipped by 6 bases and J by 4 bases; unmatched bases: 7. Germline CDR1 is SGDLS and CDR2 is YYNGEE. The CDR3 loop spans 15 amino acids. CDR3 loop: CASNLAGGPGETQYF. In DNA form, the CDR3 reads TGTGCCAGCAACCTAGCGGGAGGGCCGGGAGAGACCCAGTACTTC.

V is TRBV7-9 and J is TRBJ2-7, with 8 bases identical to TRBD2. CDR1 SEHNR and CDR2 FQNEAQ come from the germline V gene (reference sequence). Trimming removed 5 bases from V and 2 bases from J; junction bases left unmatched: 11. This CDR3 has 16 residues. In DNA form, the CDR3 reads TGTGCCAGCAGCCCCCCCCTAGCGGGCGGAACCTACGAGCAGTACTTC. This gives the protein CASSPPLAGGTYEQYF.

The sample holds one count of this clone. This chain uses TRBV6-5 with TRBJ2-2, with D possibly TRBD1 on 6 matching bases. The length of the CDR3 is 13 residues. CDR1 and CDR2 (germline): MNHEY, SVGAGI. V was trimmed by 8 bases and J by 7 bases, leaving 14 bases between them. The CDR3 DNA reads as TGTGCCAGCCGACAGGCTGGTGGCGGGGAGCTGTTTTTT. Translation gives CASRQAGGGELFF.

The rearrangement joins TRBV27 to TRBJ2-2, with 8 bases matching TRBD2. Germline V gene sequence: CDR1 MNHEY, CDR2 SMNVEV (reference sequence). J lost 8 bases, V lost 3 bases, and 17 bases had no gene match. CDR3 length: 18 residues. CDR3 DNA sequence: TGTGCCAGCAGTTTCTCCCCAACGCCGGGACTAGTCGCTGGGGAGCTGTTTTTT. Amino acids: CASSFSPTPGLVAGELFF.

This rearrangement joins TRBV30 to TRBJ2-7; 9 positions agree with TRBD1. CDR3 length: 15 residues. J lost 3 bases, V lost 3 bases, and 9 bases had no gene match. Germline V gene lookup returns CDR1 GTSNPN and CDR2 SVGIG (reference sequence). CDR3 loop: CAWSPGTGSFYEQYF. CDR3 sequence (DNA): TGTGCCTGGAGCCCAGGGACAGGGAGTTTCTACGAGCAGTACTTC.